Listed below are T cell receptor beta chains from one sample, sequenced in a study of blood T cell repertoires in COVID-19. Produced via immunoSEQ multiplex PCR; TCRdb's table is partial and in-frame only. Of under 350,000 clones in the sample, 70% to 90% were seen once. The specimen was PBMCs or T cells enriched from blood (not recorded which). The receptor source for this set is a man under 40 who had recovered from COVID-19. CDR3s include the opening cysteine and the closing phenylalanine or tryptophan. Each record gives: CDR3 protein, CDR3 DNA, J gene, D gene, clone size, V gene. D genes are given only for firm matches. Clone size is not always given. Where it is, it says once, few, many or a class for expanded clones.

CASSLGGGSQPQHF,TGTGCCAGCAGCTTGGGAGGGGGCAGCCAGCCCCAGCATTTT,TRBJ1-5,TRBD1,-,TRBV5-6
CASSQDHRGRGGYTF,TGTGCCAGCAGCCAAGATCACAGGGGGCGAGGGGGCTACACCTTC,TRBJ1-2,TRBD1,-,TRBV4-2
CAWAPRQGYEQYF,TGTGCCTGGGCACCCAGACAGGGTTACGAGCAGTACTTC,TRBJ2-7,TRBD1,-,TRBV30
CATSDSRTSGETQYF,TGTGCCACCAGTGATTCTAGGACTAGCGGTGAGACCCAGTACTTC,TRBJ2-5,TRBD2,-,TRBV24-1
CSVEEKGARTDTQYF,TGCAGCGTTGAAGAGAAGGGGGCGCGGACAGATACGCAGTATTTT,TRBJ2-3,TRBD1,-,TRBV29-1
CASSGSSGDRAVGLFF,TGCGCCAGCAGCGGGTCCTCCGGCGACAGGGCGGTTGGTCTGTTTTTT,TRBJ2-2,TRBD1,-,TRBV5-1
CASRGSGRAGGNEQFF,TGTGCCAGCAGGGGTAGCGGGAGGGCCGGGGGCAATGAGCAGTTCTTC,TRBJ2-1,TRBD2,-,TRBV3-1/TRBV3-2
CATGGQGAPGELFF,TGTGCCACTGGGGGGCAGGGGGCGCCCGGGGAGCTGTTTTTT,TRBJ2-2,TRBD1,-,TRBV19
CASSDPQLANEQFF,TGTGCCAGCAGTGACCCACAACTAGCTAATGAGCAGTTCTTC,TRBJ2-1,-,-,TRBV6-4
CASSYWTGGETQYF,TGTGCCAGCAGTTACTGGACAGGGGGGGAGACCCAGTACTTC,TRBJ2-5,TRBD1,-,TRBV6-5
CASRAGRSYNSPLHF,TGCGCCAGCAGGGCAGGCCGCTCCTATAATTCACCCCTCCACTTT,TRBJ1-6,-,-,TRBV10-2
CAITQGLNTGELFF,TGTGCCATCACACAGGGTTTGAACACCGGGGAGCTGTTTTTT,TRBJ2-2,-,-,TRBV28
CASREPGLAGGIQETQYF,TGTGCCAGCAGAGAACCGGGACTAGCGGGGGGGATACAAGAGACCCAGTACTTC,TRBJ2-5,TRBD2,-,TRBV28
CASRGPGEKLFF,TGTGCCAGCAGGGGGCCGGGTGAAAAACTGTTTTTT,TRBJ1-4,-,-,TRBV25-1
CASSPGQYQETQYF,TGTGCCAGCAGCCCCGGACAGTACCAAGAGACCCAGTACTTC,TRBJ2-5,-,-,TRBV5-4
CASRVHAGGGFYGYTF,TGTGCCAGCAGGGTTCATGCGGGGGGCGGATTCTATGGCTACACCTTC,TRBJ1-2,-,-,TRBV28
CASSESSASDEQYF,TGTGCCAGCAGTGAAAGTAGCGCCTCTGACGAGCAGTACTTC,TRBJ2-7,-,once,TRBV2
CASRLNRQGSFTDTQYF,TGTGCCAGTAGATTAAATCGACAGGGATCCTTCACAGATACGCAGTATTTT,TRBJ2-3,TRBD1,-,TRBV19
CASSEYRGNTEAFF,TGCGCCAGCAGTGAGTACAGGGGGAACACTGAAGCTTTCTTT,TRBJ1-1,TRBD1,-,TRBV10-1
CASSGRGEAFF,TGTGCCAGCAGTGGGCGGGGAGAAGCTTTCTTT,TRBJ1-1,-,-,TRBV27
CASSLGGQNYGYTF,TGTGCCAGCAGCTTAGGGGGACAGAACTATGGCTACACCTTC,TRBJ1-2,TRBD1,once,TRBV7-6
CATSRDKGLAGVETQYF,TGTGCCACCAGCAGAGATAAGGGACTAGCGGGAGTAGAGACCCAGTACTTC,TRBJ2-5,TRBD2,once,TRBV15
CASSLQPGTGGLSTEAFF,TGTGCCAGCAGTCTACAGCCCGGCACAGGGGGCCTTAGCACTGAAGCTTTCTTT,TRBJ1-1,TRBD1,once,TRBV28
CASRAGAKNIQYF,TGTGCCAGTAGAGCCGGAGCCAAAAACATTCAGTACTTC,TRBJ2-4,-,-,TRBV19
CASSIDGLQSPLHF,TGTGCCAGTAGTATAGATGGGCTCCAATCACCCCTCCACTTT,TRBJ1-6,-,-,TRBV19
CASSYNREMNTIYF,TGCGCCAGCAGCTACAACAGGGAAATGAACACCATATATTTT,TRBJ1-3,-,-,TRBV5-1
CASSLTSGYEQYF,TGTGCCAGCAGCTTGACTAGCGGCTACGAGCAGTACTTC,TRBJ2-7,TRBD2,few,TRBV7-2
CASSLLAGGANTGELFF,TGTGCCAGCAGCTTATTGGCGGGCGGGGCGAACACCGGGGAGCTGTTTTTT,TRBJ2-2,-,-,TRBV11-2
CATSDSPAGYNEQFF,TGTGCCACCAGTGATTCCCCCGCGGGCTACAATGAGCAGTTCTTC,TRBJ2-1,-,-,TRBV24-1